The present entry profiles one T cell receptor (beta chain) with its context. From germline, CDR1 is SGHAT and CDR2 FQNNGV. The germline V and J ends were trimmed by 8 bases and 1 base, with 11 bases remaining between them. The CDR3 sequence is 13 residues long. The sample originates from a study of cytomegalovirus exposure and HLA in healthy donors. The PCR had 60 Vbeta and 13 Jbeta primers. Some clones are missing from TCRdb's copy, which holds only in-frame ones; the method was immunoSEQ multiplex PCR. This sample has around 90,000 clones; over 75% occur once, and the top ten carry about 3.8%. This clonotype was sampled from a man between 45 and 60 years old in good health and CMV-seronegative. The chain couples TRBV11-2 to TRBJ1-2, with a possible D match to TRBD1 (5 bases). The sample taken for sequencing was PBMCs. DNA for the CDR3: TGTGCCAGCGCGGGGGGGTTTAACTATGGCTACACCTTC. This translates into CASAGGFNYGYTF.